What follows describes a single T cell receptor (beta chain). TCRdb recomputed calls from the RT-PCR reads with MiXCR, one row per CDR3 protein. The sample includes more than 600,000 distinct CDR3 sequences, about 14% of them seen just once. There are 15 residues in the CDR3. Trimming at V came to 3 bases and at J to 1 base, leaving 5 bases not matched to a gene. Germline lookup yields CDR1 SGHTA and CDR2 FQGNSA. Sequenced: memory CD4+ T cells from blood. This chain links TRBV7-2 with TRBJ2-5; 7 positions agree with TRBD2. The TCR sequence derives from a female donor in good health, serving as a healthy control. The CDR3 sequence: CASSFAGGSQETQYF. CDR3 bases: TGTGCCAGCAGCTTTGCCGGGGGGTCCCAAGAGACCCAGTACTTC.